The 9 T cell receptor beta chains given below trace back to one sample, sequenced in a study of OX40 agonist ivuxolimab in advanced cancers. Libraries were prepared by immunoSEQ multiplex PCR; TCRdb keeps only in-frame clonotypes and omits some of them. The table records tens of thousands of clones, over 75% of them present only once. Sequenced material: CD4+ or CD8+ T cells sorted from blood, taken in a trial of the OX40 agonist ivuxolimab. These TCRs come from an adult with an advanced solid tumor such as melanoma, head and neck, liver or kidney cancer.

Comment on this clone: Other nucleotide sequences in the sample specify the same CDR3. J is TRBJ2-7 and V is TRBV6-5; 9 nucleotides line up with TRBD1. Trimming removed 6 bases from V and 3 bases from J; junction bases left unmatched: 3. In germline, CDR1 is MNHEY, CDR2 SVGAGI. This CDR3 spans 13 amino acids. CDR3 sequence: CASRGTGSYEQYF. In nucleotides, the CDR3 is TGTGCCAGCAGGGGGACAGGGAGCTACGAGCAGTACTTC.

The CDR3 nucleotides are TGCGCCAGCAGCCAGGACAGTTTGTACGGAAACACCATATATTTT. Translating it yields CASSQDSLYGNTIYF. V usage is TRBV4-1 and J usage is TRBJ1-3, with D perhaps TRBD1 (6 bases). V gave up 3 bases and J gave up 4 bases, with 13 bases separating them. Germline CDR1 MGHRA, CDR2 YSYEKL. The CDR3 covers 15 residues.

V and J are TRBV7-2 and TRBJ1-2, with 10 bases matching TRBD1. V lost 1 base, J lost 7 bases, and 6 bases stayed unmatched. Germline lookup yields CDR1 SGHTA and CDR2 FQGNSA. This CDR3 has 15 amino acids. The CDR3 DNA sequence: TGTGCCAGCAGCTTAGTGGCGACAGGGGGCTCTGGCTACACCTTC. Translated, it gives CASSLVATGGSGYTF.

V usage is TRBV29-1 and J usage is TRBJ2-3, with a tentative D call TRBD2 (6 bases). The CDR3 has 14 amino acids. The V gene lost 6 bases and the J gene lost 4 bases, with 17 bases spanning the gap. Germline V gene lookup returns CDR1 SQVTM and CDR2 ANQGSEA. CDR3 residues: CSVAGKEGPDTQYF. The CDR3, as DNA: TGCAGCGTCGCAGGGAAGGAGGGTCCAGATACGCAGTATTTT.

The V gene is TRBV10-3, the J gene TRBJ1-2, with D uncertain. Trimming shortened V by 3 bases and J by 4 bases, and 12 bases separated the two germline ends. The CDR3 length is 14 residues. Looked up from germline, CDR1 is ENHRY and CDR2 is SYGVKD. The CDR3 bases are TGTGCCATCAGTGAAAAGGACCTACCCTATGGCTACACCTTC. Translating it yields CAISEKDLPYGYTF.

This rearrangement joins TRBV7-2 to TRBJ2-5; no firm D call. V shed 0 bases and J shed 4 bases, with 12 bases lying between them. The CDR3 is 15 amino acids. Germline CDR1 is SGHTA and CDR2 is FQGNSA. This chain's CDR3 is CASSLAGFPRETQYF. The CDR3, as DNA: TGTGCCAGCAGCTTAGCGGGCTTCCCTCGAGAGACCCAGTACTTC.

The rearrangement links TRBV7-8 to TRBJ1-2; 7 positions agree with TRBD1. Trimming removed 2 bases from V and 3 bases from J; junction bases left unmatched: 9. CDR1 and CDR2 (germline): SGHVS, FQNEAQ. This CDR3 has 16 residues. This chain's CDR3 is CASSLTTGMGYYGYTF. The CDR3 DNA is TGTGCCAGCAGCTTAACGACAGGGATGGGCTACTATGGCTACACCTTC.

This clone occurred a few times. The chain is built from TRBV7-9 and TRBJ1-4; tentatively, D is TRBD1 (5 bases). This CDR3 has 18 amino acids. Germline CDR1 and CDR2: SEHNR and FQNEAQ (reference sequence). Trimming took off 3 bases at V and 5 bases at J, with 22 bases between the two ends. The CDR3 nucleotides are TGTGCCAGCAGCTTTTGGGGGGAGACAGTGGGGTCAAATGAAAAACTGTTTTTT. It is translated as CASSFWGETVGSNEKLFF.

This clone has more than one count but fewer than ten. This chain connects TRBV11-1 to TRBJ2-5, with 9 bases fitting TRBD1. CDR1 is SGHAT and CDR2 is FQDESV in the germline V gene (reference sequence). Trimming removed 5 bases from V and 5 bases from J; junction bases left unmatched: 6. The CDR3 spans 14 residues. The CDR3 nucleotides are TGTGCCAGCAGCCCCGACAGGGGGTGGGAGACCCAGTACTTC. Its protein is CASSPDRGWETQYF.